This is a list of T cell receptor beta chains from one sample in a study of cytomegalovirus exposure and HLA in healthy donors. Assay: immunoSEQ multiplex PCR; the TCRdb copy retains only in-frame clones and omits some. In the table there are approximately 170,000 clones, approximately 88% of which are singletons. Input material: PBMCs. The receptors shown here come from a boy aged 2-9 years in good health and CMV-seronegative. Both conserved end residues are part of each CDR3. The order of the fields is V gene, J gene, D gene, clone size, CDR3 protein, CDR3 DNA. A D gene is named only where the DNA matches it firmly. Not all rows give a size; the values are once, few, many and, for expanded clones, a class.

v_call: TRBV7-2
j_call: TRBJ1-2
d_call: NA
clone_size: NA
cdr3_aa: CASSSQGRGYTF
cdr3_nt: TGTGCCAGCAGCTCACAGGGACGGGGCTACACCTTC

v_call: TRBV5-1
j_call: TRBJ1-1
d_call: NA
clone_size: NA
cdr3_aa: CASSGGVNTEAFF
cdr3_nt: TGCGCCAGCAGCGGGGGGGTGAACACTGAAGCTTTCTTT

v_call: TRBV27
j_call: TRBJ2-1
d_call: NA
clone_size: NA
cdr3_aa: CASSLGGGYNEQFF
cdr3_nt: TGTGCCAGCAGTTTGGGGGGAGGCTACAATGAGCAGTTCTTC

v_call: TRBV18
j_call: TRBJ1-3
d_call: NA
clone_size: NA
cdr3_aa: CASSPVALSGNTIYF
cdr3_nt: TGTGCCAGCTCACCAGTAGCACTATCTGGAAACACCATATATTTT

v_call: TRBV7-9
j_call: TRBJ2-1
d_call: NA
clone_size: NA
cdr3_aa: CASSLEYEQFF
cdr3_nt: TGTGCCAGCAGCCTCGAGTATGAGCAGTTCTTC

v_call: TRBV9
j_call: TRBJ2-3
d_call: NA
clone_size: NA
cdr3_aa: CASSAFTDTQYF
cdr3_nt: TGTGCCAGCAGCGCCTTTACAGATACGCAGTATTTT

v_call: TRBV2
j_call: TRBJ1-5
d_call: NA
clone_size: few
cdr3_aa: CASRDSRPNQPQHF
cdr3_nt: TGTGCCAGCAGGGACAGCCGTCCCAATCAGCCCCAGCATTTT

v_call: TRBV29-1
j_call: TRBJ2-1
d_call: TRBD2
clone_size: NA
cdr3_aa: CSADGTSGSEIGIYNEQFF
cdr3_nt: TGCAGCGCAGATGGGACTAGCGGGAGTGAAATCGGGATTTACAATGAGCAGTTCTTC

v_call: TRBV7-9
j_call: TRBJ2-1
d_call: TRBD2
clone_size: NA
cdr3_aa: CASSSSGGVSSYNEQFF
cdr3_nt: TGTGCCAGCAGCTCTAGCGGGGGGGTGAGCTCCTACAATGAGCAGTTCTTC

v_call: TRBV4-3
j_call: TRBJ2-6
d_call: TRBD1
clone_size: NA
cdr3_aa: CASSHTGGAGANVLTF
cdr3_nt: TGCGCCAGCAGCCACACAGGGGGAGCTGGGGCCAACGTCCTGACTTTC

v_call: TRBV13
j_call: TRBJ1-1
d_call: NA
clone_size: NA
cdr3_aa: CASSLRRAGTEAFF
cdr3_nt: TGTGCCAGCAGCTTACGCAGGGCAGGGACTGAAGCTTTCTTT

v_call: TRBV28
j_call: TRBJ2-7
d_call: NA
clone_size: NA
cdr3_aa: CASSLFGGLYEQYF
cdr3_nt: TGTGCCAGCAGTTTATTTGGGGGCCTCTACGAGCAGTACTTC

v_call: TRBV5-1
j_call: TRBJ2-5
d_call: TRBD2
clone_size: NA
cdr3_aa: CASSLGLAAETQYF
cdr3_nt: TGCGCCAGCAGCTTGGGACTAGCTGCGGAGACCCAGTACTTC

v_call: TRBV9
j_call: TRBJ1-4
d_call: NA
clone_size: once
cdr3_aa: CASSVGSGVHLEKLFF
cdr3_nt: TGTGCCAGCAGCGTAGGATCCGGGGTCCACCTAGAAAAACTGTTTTTT

v_call: TRBV7-6
j_call: TRBJ2-1
d_call: NA
clone_size: NA
cdr3_aa: CASSLELVRYNEQFF
cdr3_nt: TGTGCCAGCAGCTTAGAACTCGTTAGATACAATGAGCAGTTCTTC

v_call: TRBV27
j_call: TRBJ2-5
d_call: TRBD1
clone_size: NA
cdr3_aa: CASSLDRVSETQYF
cdr3_nt: TGTGCCAGCAGCCTCGACAGGGTATCCGAGACCCAGTACTTC

v_call: TRBV5-4
j_call: TRBJ2-2
d_call: TRBD2
clone_size: NA
cdr3_aa: CASSSGTSGKNTGELFF
cdr3_nt: TGTGCCAGCAGCTCCGGGACTAGCGGGAAAAACACCGGGGAGCTGTTTTTT

v_call: TRBV5-6
j_call: TRBJ2-5
d_call: NA
clone_size: NA
cdr3_aa: CASSLPWGQRETQYF
cdr3_nt: TGTGCCAGCAGCTTGCCTTGGGGACAAAGAGAGACCCAGTACTTC

v_call: TRBV6-5
j_call: TRBJ1-2
d_call: TRBD1
clone_size: NA
cdr3_aa: CASSETGNYGYTF
cdr3_nt: TGTGCCAGCAGTGAGACAGGGAACTATGGCTACACCTTC

v_call: TRBV2
j_call: TRBJ2-3
d_call: NA
clone_size: NA
cdr3_aa: CASSKGGNTQYF
cdr3_nt: TGTGCCAGCAGTAAGGGGGGGAATACGCAGTATTTT

v_call: TRBV15
j_call: TRBJ1-4
d_call: TRBD1
clone_size: once
cdr3_aa: CATSRRQGDNEKLFF
cdr3_nt: TGTGCCACCAGCAGGCGACAGGGCGATAATGAAAAACTGTTTTTT

v_call: TRBV29-1
j_call: TRBJ2-3
d_call: NA
clone_size: NA
cdr3_aa: CSVDRGGTDTQYF
cdr3_nt: TGCAGCGTTGACCGGGGAGGCACAGATACGCAGTATTTT

v_call: TRBV14
j_call: TRBJ1-1
d_call: NA
clone_size: NA
cdr3_aa: CASSQDWGVGAFF
cdr3_nt: TGTGCCAGCAGCCAAGACTGGGGGGTCGGGGCTTTCTTT

v_call: TRBV7-6
j_call: TRBJ2-5
d_call: NA
clone_size: NA
cdr3_aa: CASSSGETQYF
cdr3_nt: TGTGCCAGCAGCTCAGGGGAGACCCAGTACTTC

v_call: TRBV15
j_call: TRBJ1-5
d_call: NA
clone_size: NA
cdr3_aa: CATSRTTLRGPQPQHF
cdr3_nt: TGTGCCACCAGCCGAACCACCCTTAGAGGGCCTCAGCCCCAGCATTTT

v_call: TRBV9
j_call: TRBJ2-3
d_call: TRBD2
clone_size: NA
cdr3_aa: CASSVGIVAGASTDTQYF
cdr3_nt: TGTGCCAGCAGCGTAGGGATCGTAGCGGGGGCTAGCACAGATACGCAGTATTTT

v_call: TRBV4-3
j_call: TRBJ2-1
d_call: TRBD2
clone_size: NA
cdr3_aa: CASSQGGLADEQFF
cdr3_nt: TGCGCCAGCAGCCAAGGGGGACTAGCGGATGAGCAGTTCTTC

v_call: TRBV5-5
j_call: TRBJ1-2
d_call: NA
clone_size: NA
cdr3_aa: CASSFPEGDRGYTF
cdr3_nt: TGTGCCAGCAGCTTTCCCGAGGGGGATCGAGGCTACACCTTC

v_call: TRBV4-3
j_call: TRBJ2-3
d_call: TRBD1
clone_size: NA
cdr3_aa: CASSQGPQGAGDTQYF
cdr3_nt: TGCGCCAGCAGCCAAGGACCACAGGGGGCGGGAGATACGCAGTATTTT

v_call: TRBV7-9
j_call: TRBJ2-5
d_call: NA
clone_size: few
cdr3_aa: CASTWDSQETQYF
cdr3_nt: TGTGCCAGCACCTGGGACTCTCAGGAGACCCAGTACTTC

v_call: TRBV9
j_call: TRBJ2-2
d_call: TRBD2
clone_size: once
cdr3_aa: CASSTGLAGGPNTGELFF
cdr3_nt: TGTGCCAGCAGCACGGGACTAGCGGGGGGACCGAACACCGGGGAGCTGTTTTTT

v_call: TRBV6-1
j_call: TRBJ1-2
d_call: TRBD1
clone_size: once
cdr3_aa: CASSDLGAGGYYGYTF
cdr3_nt: TGTGCCAGCAGTGACCTCGGAGCAGGGGGGTACTATGGCTACACCTTC

v_call: TRBV6-5
j_call: TRBJ1-2
d_call: TRBD1
clone_size: once
cdr3_aa: CASSYSQGAPGGYTF
cdr3_nt: TGTGCCAGCAGTTACTCTCAGGGGGCGCCAGGTGGCTACACCTTC

v_call: TRBV5-4
j_call: TRBJ2-1
d_call: TRBD1
clone_size: NA
cdr3_aa: CASTWDRGYNEQFF
cdr3_nt: TGTGCCAGCACCTGGGACAGGGGCTACAATGAGCAGTTCTTC

v_call: TRBV7-9
j_call: TRBJ1-1
d_call: NA
clone_size: few
cdr3_aa: CASSNDQGTEAFF
cdr3_nt: TGTGCCAGCAGCAACGATCAGGGGACTGAAGCTTTCTTT

v_call: TRBV29-1
j_call: TRBJ2-7
d_call: NA
clone_size: NA
cdr3_aa: CSVLGSSNEQYF
cdr3_nt: TGCAGCGTACTCGGGAGTAGCAACGAGCAGTACTTC

v_call: TRBV10-2
j_call: TRBJ2-3
d_call: NA
clone_size: NA
cdr3_aa: CASSEWLRGTDTQYF
cdr3_nt: TGCGCCAGCAGTGAGTGGTTGCGGGGCACAGATACGCAGTATTTT

v_call: TRBV4-1
j_call: TRBJ1-4
d_call: NA
clone_size: NA
cdr3_aa: CASGKTDTNEKLFF
cdr3_nt: TGCGCCAGCGGTAAGACAGATACTAATGAAAAACTGTTTTTT

v_call: TRBV7-2
j_call: TRBJ1-1
d_call: NA
clone_size: NA
cdr3_aa: CASSSQGVGAEAFF
cdr3_nt: TGTGCCAGCAGCTCCCAGGGCGTTGGAGCTGAAGCTTTCTTT

v_call: TRBV6-5
j_call: TRBJ1-1
d_call: NA
clone_size: NA
cdr3_aa: CASSYSKRGSVLAFF
cdr3_nt: TGTGCCAGCAGTTACTCGAAACGGGGGAGTGTGTTGGCTTTCTTT